This T cell receptor (beta chain) originates from a study of cytomegalovirus exposure and HLA in healthy donors. The PCR employed 60 Vbeta primers together with 13 Jbeta primers. The assay was immunoSEQ multiplex PCR, and TCRdb's table has in-frame clones only and misses some. The table lists 150,000 to 200,000 clones, 82% of them singletons, with over 1.5% in the top ten. The sequencing sample was made of PBMCs. This sequence was found in a man aged 35-49 years in good health and CMV-seronegative.

CDR3 nucleotides: TGTGCCATCAGTGGCCTACAGGGTTTCTCCTACGAGCAGTACTTC. Its translation is CAISGLQGFSYEQYF. This rearrangement joins TRBV10-3 to TRBJ2-7, with D perhaps TRBD1 (6 bases). Looked up from germline, CDR1 is ENHRY and CDR2 is SYGVKD. V was pared by 4 bases and J by 0 bases, with 13 bases between. The CDR3 is made up of 15 amino acids.